This passage covers 5 T cell receptor beta chains from one sample sequenced in a study of monozygotic twins with inflammatory bowel disease. TCRdb reanalyzed the 5' RACE reads and collapses them to one entry per CDR3 protein, without DNA. This sample's table has tens of thousands of distinct CDR3 sequences. The sequenced sample was blood. The receptors derive from a human donor with ulcerative colitis or Crohn's disease, or a healthy co-twin of an affected twin (not recorded which).

The genes are TRBV7-8 and TRBJ1-4. Germline CDR1 and CDR2: SGHVS and FQNEAQ. This CDR3 comprises 17 residues. CDR3: CASSSEALSSTNEKLFF.

This chain links TRBV20-1 with TRBJ2-5; TCRdb indicates TRBD1, and absent DNA this call remains unverified. In germline, CDR1 is DFQATT, CDR2 SNEGSKA (reference sequence). The CDR3 extends over 11 amino acids. CDR3 protein: CSASPEETQYF.

The chain recombines TRBV20-1 with TRBJ2-7. Germline loops: CDR1 DFQATT, CDR2 SNEGSKA (reference sequence). This CDR3 has 12 residues. This chain's CDR3 is CSARWEGHEQYF.

The CDR3 sequence is CSAVPLAGDYNEQFF. This sequence joins TRBV20-1 and TRBJ2-1; TCRdb outputs TRBD2, but without DNA this stays unchecked. The germline V gene encodes CDR1 DFQATT and CDR2 SNEGSKA (reference sequence). The CDR3 totals 15 residues.

J is TRBJ1-1 and V is TRBV18. The CDR3 runs to 17 residues. Germline lookup yields CDR1 KGHSH and CDR2 LQKENI. CDR3: CASSPPLAAAANTEAFF.